The present entry profiles one T cell receptor (beta chain) with its context. As yet, its antigen is unknown. Using a J-beta primer mix together with a sample-barcoded 5' primer, a second PCR was run for roughly 6 to 12 cycles. TCRdb passed the 5' RACE reads through MiXCR, listing each CDR3 protein once. The sample includes roughly 700,000 distinct CDR3 sequences, over 45% of them seen just once. CDR1 and CDR2 from the germline V gene are DFQATT and SNEGSKA (reference sequence). The CDR3 length is 16 residues. The data were taken from a study of blood T cells in healthy people across ages. The study, taken as a whole, reports: Correlation between TCR beta diversity and naive T cell percentage was strong.

The source is a woman aged 60-70 years in good health. Sequenced sample: blood. The V call is TRBV20-1, the J call TRBJ2-1; 7 positions match TRBD2. The assigned J gene may be wrong: the sequence end matches TRBJ2-7 better. DNA for the CDR3: TGCAGTGCTTGGGCTCACCGGGGCCGCGGGGGTAATGAGCAGTACTTC. Protein sequence: CSAWAHRGRGGNEQYF.